This T cell receptor (beta chain) comes out of a study of blood T cell repertoires in COVID-19. Across the study: Donors in the United States, Italy and Spain gave samples during acute or convalescent COVID-19. In each case, the material was cDNA or gDNA derived from T cells, B-cell-depleted T cells, or PBMCs.

V lost 6 bases, J lost 5 bases, and 15 bases lay in between. Germline CDR1 and CDR2: SGHRS and YFSETQ. CDR3 length: 13 amino acids. Libraries were prepared by immunoSEQ multiplex PCR; TCRdb keeps only in-frame clonotypes and omits some of them. Among fewer than 120,000 clones listed, 88% were seen once. This chain connects TRBV5-1 to TRBJ2-7; D possibly corresponds to TRBD2 (6 bases). The receptor was derived from a woman aged 45-60 years with acute or convalescent COVID-19. What was sequenced was peripheral blood. The CDR3 loop is CASTKSGGNEQYF. CDR3 coding DNA: TGCGCCAGCACCAAGTCCGGGGGAAACGAGCAGTACTTC. The full variable domain, its missing parts supplied by reference TRBV5-1 and TRBJ2-7, is KAGVTQTPRYLIKTRGQQVTLSCSPISGHRSVSWYQQTPGQGLQFLFEYFSETQRNKGNFPGRFSGRQFSNSRSEMNVSTLELGDSALYLCASTKSGGNEQYFGPGTRLTVT.